This TCR beta chain was documented in a study of regulatory T cells in long-lasting Graves disease. Arm-PCR of CDR3 regions and iRepertoire HTBI primers were the basis on which TCR beta libraries were built. TCRdb processed the multiplex PCR reads anew with MiXCR; each CDR3 protein has one entry. The repertoire holds some 240,000 distinct CDR3 sequences, with around 19% as singletons. This clonotype was found many times. Antigen: not known. The time point here: newly diagnosed GD, antithyroid drugs for less than 3 months. Construction of the TCR library relied on RNA isolated from PBMCs. The study, taken as a whole, reports: Those with persistent Graves' had less TCR diversity than newly diagnosed patients.

This same sample was also part of a study on T cells in Graves' hyperthyroidism and ophthalmopathy.

This TCR was recovered from a woman aged 30 to 39 with Graves disease. The sequenced sample was peripheral blood mononuclear cells (PBMCs), obtained at new diagnosis, from a patient treated with antithyroid drugs.

The CDR3 protein is CAWSLSAGPTNEKLFF. For the CDR3, the DNA is TGTGCCTGGAGTCTTTCCGCTGGGCCAACTAATGAAAAACTGTTTTTT. This chain connects TRBV30 to TRBJ1-4, with D hard to call. The CDR3 spans 16 residues. CDR1 is GTSNPN, CDR2 SVGIG, per germline (reference sequence). V was pared by 2 bases and J by 0 bases, with 13 bases between.